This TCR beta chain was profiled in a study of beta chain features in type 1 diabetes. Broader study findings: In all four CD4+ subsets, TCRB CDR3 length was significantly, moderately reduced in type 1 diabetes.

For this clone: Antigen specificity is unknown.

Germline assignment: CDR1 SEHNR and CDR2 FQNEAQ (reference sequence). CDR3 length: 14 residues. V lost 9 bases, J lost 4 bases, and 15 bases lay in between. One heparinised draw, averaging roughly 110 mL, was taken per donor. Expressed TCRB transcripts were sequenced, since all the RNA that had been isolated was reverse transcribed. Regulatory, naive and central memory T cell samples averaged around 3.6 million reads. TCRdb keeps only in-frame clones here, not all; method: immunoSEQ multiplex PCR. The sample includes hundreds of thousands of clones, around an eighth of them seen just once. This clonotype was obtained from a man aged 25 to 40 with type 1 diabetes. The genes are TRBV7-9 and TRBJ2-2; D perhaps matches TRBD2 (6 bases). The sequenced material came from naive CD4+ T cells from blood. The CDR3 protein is CASNPGLTTGELFF. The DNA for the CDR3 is TGTGCCAGTAACCCGGGACTTACCACCGGGGAGCTGTTTTTT.